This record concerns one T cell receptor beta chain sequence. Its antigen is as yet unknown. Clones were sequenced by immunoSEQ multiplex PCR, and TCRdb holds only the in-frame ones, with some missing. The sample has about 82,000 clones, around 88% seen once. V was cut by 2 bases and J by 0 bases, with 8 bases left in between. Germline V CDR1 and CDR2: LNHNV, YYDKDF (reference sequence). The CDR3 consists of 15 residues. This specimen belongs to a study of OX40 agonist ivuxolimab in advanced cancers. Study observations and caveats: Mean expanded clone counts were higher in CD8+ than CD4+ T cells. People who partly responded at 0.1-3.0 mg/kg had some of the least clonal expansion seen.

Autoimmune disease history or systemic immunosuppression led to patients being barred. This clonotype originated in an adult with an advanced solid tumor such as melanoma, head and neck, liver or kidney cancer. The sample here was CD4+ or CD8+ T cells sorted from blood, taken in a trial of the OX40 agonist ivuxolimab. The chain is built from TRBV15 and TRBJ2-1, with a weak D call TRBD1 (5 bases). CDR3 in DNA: TGTGCCACCAGCAGACCGGACACCTCCTACAATGAGCAGTTCTTC. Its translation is CATSRPDTSYNEQFF.